This TCR beta chain was sequenced for a study of regulatory T cells in long-lasting Graves disease. Across the study: Persistent Graves' disease meant over 5 years of antithyroid drugs with positive TSH receptor antibodies.

Time point here: persistent/refractory GD, antithyroid drugs over 5 years with positive TRAb. Construction of the TCR library relied on RNA isolated from PBMCs. As to this clonotype: Antigen unknown.

Trimming pared 4 bases from V and 6 bases from J, leaving 9 bases between. Per the germline V gene, CDR1 is LGHDT and CDR2 is YNNKEL (reference sequence). The CDR3 has 13 amino acids. Assembly of TCR beta libraries relied on iRepertoire HTBI primers together with Arm-PCR of CDR3 regions. Via MiXCR, TCRdb re-called the multiplex PCR reads, giving one row per CDR3 protein. There are about 460,000 distinct CDR3 sequences in the sample; 22% occur only once, and around 13% lies in the top ten. Study findings and constraints: Analysis covered peripheral blood alone, not thyroid tissue.

The sequence was collected from a female donor with Graves disease. This sequence joins TRBV3-1 and TRBJ2-2; D is perhaps TRBD1 (6 bases). The specimen was peripheral blood mononuclear cells (PBMCs), collected when the disease was refractory, from a patient treated with antithyroid drugs. The DNA for the CDR3 is TGTGCCAGCAGCCTTAAGGGGGCCGGGGAGCTGTTTTTT. Translated: CASSLKGAGELFF.